This TCR beta chain came from a study of blood T cell repertoires in COVID-19. Looking at the study overall: Acute and convalescent COVID-19 samples came from the United States, Italy and Spain.

V was pared by 7 bases and J by 2 bases, with 11 bases of the junction left unmatched. The V gene's germline CDR1 is MDHEN and CDR2 SYDVKM. The CDR3 is made up of 16 amino acids. In the authors' workflow: Amplification of reference gene primers provided the estimated nucleated cell counts. Clones were sequenced by immunoSEQ multiplex PCR, and TCRdb holds only the in-frame ones, with some missing. The DNA gave D and trimming, while V, J and clone size come from that table. This table holds about 150,000 clones, 65% to 85% found once. Participant age was about 18 to 89 years, and participants resided in fewer than 25 US areas. Clinical histories supplied by participants themselves formed the basis of cohort assignment.

This TCR derives from a man between 65 and 79 years old who had been exposed to COVID-19. Specimen: PBMCs or T cells enriched from blood (not recorded which). The chain uses TRBV28 and TRBJ2-3, with 8 bases that match TRBD1. CDR3 nucleotide sequence: TGTGCCAGCACCTCCGGGTGGGGACAGGACACAGATACGCAGTATTTT. As protein: CASTSGWGQDTDTQYF. Variable domain in full (rest from reference TRBV28 and TRBJ2-3): DVKVTQSSRYLVKRTGEKVFLECVQDMDHENMFWYRQDPGLGLRLIYFSYDVKMKEKGDIPEGYSVSREKKERFSLILESASTNQTSMYLCASTSGWGQDTDTQYFGPGTRLTVL.